This TCR beta chain was recorded in a study of blood T cell repertoires in COVID-19. Study information: Spain, Italy and the United States supplied samples that represented acute and convalescent COVID-19. The analysed material was cDNA or gDNA that came from T cells, B-cell-depleted T cells, or PBMCs.

This CDR3 is built from 14 residues. V was trimmed by 2 bases and J by 6 bases, leaving 13 bases between them. Germline lookup yields CDR1 LNHDA and CDR2 SQIVND (reference sequence). Source study methods: Estimation of nucleated cell counts was performed using reference gene primer amplification. TCRdb's copy holds only in-frame clones and misses some; the assay was immunoSEQ multiplex PCR. For V, J and clone size, that table is used; D and trimming come from the DNA. The repertoire includes under 250,000 clones, around 90% of them detected once, and more than 5.5% sits in the top ten. Sample: peripheral blood. The receptor was isolated from a man aged 55 to 70 who had recovered from COVID-19. The V call is TRBV19, the J call TRBJ1-1, with a tentative D call TRBD1 (5 bases). The CDR3 spells CASSIRGGKPEAFF. CDR3 sequence (DNA): TGTGCCAGTAGTATAAGGGGAGGAAAGCCTGAAGCTTTCTTT.